This T cell receptor beta chain was recorded in a study of metastatic and nonmetastatic thyroid tumors. This clone was seen at least ten times. All patients were treatment-naive before thyroid surgery. This CDR3 contains 17 residues. Trimming at V came to 4 bases and at J to 5 bases, leaving 9 bases not matched to a gene. From germline, CDR1 is SEHNR and CDR2 FQNEAQ (reference sequence). TCRdb re-analyzed the PCR reads using MiXCR. Here the sample spans approximately 29,000 clones, around 30% being singletons. This TCR was sampled from a female donor with papillary thyroid cancer or a benign thyroid nodule (not recorded which). Some clones in this sample may be carry-over from other donors' samples. The chain combines TRBV7-9 with TRBJ2-1; TRBD2 matches at 12 bases. Sequencing was performed on blood. CDR3 bases: TGTGCCAGCAGCTCTAGGGCTAGCGGGAGGGTAAACAATGAGCAGTTCTTC. It is translated as CASSSRASGRVNNEQFF.